A single sample is the source of the 7 T cell receptor beta chains below, sequenced in a study of T-cell memory formation after mild COVID-19. TCRdb processed the 5' RACE reads anew with MiXCR; each CDR3 protein has one entry. The profile shows 250,000 to 300,000 distinct CDR3 sequences, roughly 17% of them singletons. The sequencing sample was made of PBMCs or a T cell subset sorted from them (not recorded which). These receptors originate from a man aged 18 to 29 who had mild COVID-19 (a few samples of this study predate the infection). Cell type and time point are not known.

A few counts support this clonotype. The chain has TRBV10-3 and TRBJ2-7, with no clear D. The CDR3 length is 12 residues. Germline values: CDR1 ENHRY, CDR2 SYGVKD. V dropped 0 bases and J dropped 3 bases, with 3 bases sitting between them. CDR3 amino acids: CAISESIYEQYF. The CDR3 DNA reads as TGTGCCATCAGTGAGTCTATCTACGAGCAGTACTTC.

This clonotype was seen repeatedly, ten times or more. The chain recombines TRBV10-3 with TRBJ2-4; 11 bases are a match to TRBD1. V dropped 10 bases and J dropped 2; count of bases not matched to a gene: 4. There are 14 residues in the CDR3. Germline V gives CDR1 ENHRY, CDR2 SYGVKD. CDR3 protein: CASGQGATKNIQYF. CDR3 bases: TGTGCCAGTGGACAGGGGGCGACCAAAAACATTCAGTACTTC.

In this sample, this clonotype turned up many times. The chain has TRBV6-5 and TRBJ1-6; D call uncertain. The V gene lost 10 bases and the J gene lost 4 bases, with 8 bases spanning the gap. The CDR3 runs to 12 residues. Germline V lookup: CDR1 MNHEY, CDR2 SVGAGI. The CDR3 DNA is TGTGCCACCCGGGCGTATAATTCACCCCTCCACTTT. The encoded protein is CATRAYNSPLHF.

This clonotype was recorded a few times. The V and J genes are TRBV3-1 and TRBJ1-1, with unresolved D. Trimming stripped 2 bases from V and 6 bases from J, with 13 bases between. Per the germline V gene, CDR1 is LGHDT and CDR2 is YNNKEL (reference sequence). This CDR3 has 14 residues. This CDR3 is CASSQTASRSEAFF. The CDR3 region has the DNA TGTGCCAGCAGCCAAACCGCGAGTAGGTCTGAAGCTTTCTTT.

This clonotype was recorded at least ten times. The chain uses TRBV20-1 and TRBJ2-3; a weak D match, TRBD2 (5 bases). The germline V gene encodes CDR1 DFQATT and CDR2 SNEGSKA (reference sequence). V was trimmed by 5 bases and J by 6 bases, leaving 12 bases between them. The CDR3 length is 12 residues. In DNA, the CDR3 is TGCAGTGCTCCCGGACCGGGGGATACGCAGTATTTT. Protein: CSAPGPGDTQYF.

This chain links TRBV24-1 with TRBJ2-3; D is possibly TRBD2 (6 bases). In germline, CDR1 is KGHDR, CDR2 SFDVKD. The CDR3 is 17 residues long. Trimming took 4 bases from V and 5 from J, leaving 21 bases between them. The CDR3 DNA sequence: TGTGCCACCAGTGAGGCGGGATCCACCTCTAGAGGAGATACGCAGTATTTT. Translating it yields CATSEAGSTSRGDTQYF.

This clonotype was observed at least ten times. Written as DNA, the CDR3 is TGTGCCAGCAGCCGGATAGCGGGACAAGAGACCCAGTACTTC. Translation gives CASSRIAGQETQYF. V gene TRBV7-8 combines with J gene TRBJ2-5, with TRBD2 identical over 8 bases. Trimming at V came to 5 bases and at J to 2 bases, leaving 4 bases not matched to a gene. This CDR3 region has 14 residues. From germline, CDR1 is SGHVS and CDR2 FQNEAQ.